This T cell receptor beta chain was retrieved from a study of control samples from healthy donors and cancer patients. This table comes from immunoSEQ multiplex PCR, and its TCRdb copy is limited to in-frame clones, with some not included. The data show about 160,000 clones, around 90% seen once. The CDR3 is 19 residues long. CDR1 and CDR2 from the germline V gene are LNHDA and SQIVND (reference sequence). The V end lost 7 bases, the J end lost 2 bases, and 28 bases lay between the germline ends. The chain recombines TRBV19 with TRBJ2-3; either TRBD1 or TRBD2 may supply D (5 bases each). This clonotype was obtained from a man aged 25-45 years in good health. The material sequenced was blood. CDR3 loop: CASKKTGRWIFENTDTQYF. The CDR3 coding sequence is TGTGCCAGTAAGAAAACGGGACGTTGGATCTTTGAAAACACAGATACGCAGTATTTT.